This T cell receptor (beta chain) was observed in a study of regulatory T cells in long-lasting Graves disease. Study-level background: Under 3 months of antithyroid drugs had been taken by newly diagnosed Graves' patients.

Time point defined: newly diagnosed GD, antithyroid drugs for less than 3 months. Preparation of the TCR library used RNA extracted from PBMCs. The CDR3 has 15 residues. Germline loops: CDR1 SNHLY, CDR2 FYNNEI. V dropped 3 bases and J dropped 9; count of bases not matched to a gene: 9. According to the study, TCR beta libraries were built with iRepertoire HTBI primers and CDR3-region Arm-PCR. TCRdb independently ran MiXCR on the multiplex PCR reads; one entry per CDR3 protein. The table records 200,000 to 300,000 distinct CDR3 sequences, around 21% of them present only once. The clonotype originates from a female donor with Graves disease. The chain joins TRBV2 to TRBJ2-4; 9 nucleotides line up with TRBD1. Specimen: peripheral blood mononuclear cells (PBMCs), collected at new diagnosis, from a patient treated with antithyroid drugs. CDR3 DNA sequence: TGTGCCAGCAGTGACACAGGGGGCGGGGAGAGCATTCAGTACTTC. Amino acid sequence: CASSDTGGGESIQYF.